The entry that follows covers one T cell receptor beta chain sequence. This clonotype was counted between two and nine times. Its antigen is unknown. The record has no base qualities; no much larger clone is one base away. Taken from cysteine to phenylalanine, the CDR3 has 13 residues. Solely the CDR3 DNA is kept, with 39 bases framed from the first base. The junction shows trimming of 3 bases on V and 10 bases on J, plus 15 bases between the germline ends. From the germline V gene, CDR1 is KGHSH and CDR2 is LQKENI. Ficoll-Paque density gradient centrifugation was the method used to isolate PBMCs. TCRdb lists the instrument as Illumina NovaSeq 6000. cDNA libraries for TCRalpha and TCRbeta were prepared by 5'RACE using constant-segment primers, with sample barcodes and unique molecular identifiers added. Trizol reagent was used to extract RNA from every sample. Amplification of the libraries took two PCR steps, and the second step added a second sample barcode plus Illumina TruSeq adapters. Sequencing of the libraries was done on an Illumina NovaSeq, producing 2 x 150 bp paired-end reads. From the authors' description of their analysis: With migec v1.2.7, reads were demultiplexed and then collapsed into UMI-guided consensus sequences. Using mixcr v2.1.11, the UMI consensuses were aligned to TRA and TRB V and J templates and assembled into clonotypes. Expanded or contracted clonotypes were those called significant by both edgeR and NoisET, with noise models trained on biological replicates. edgeR calls used a false discovery rate-adjusted p below 0.01 and a log2 fold-change threshold of 1. As an exploratory analysis of dynamics, PCA with hierarchical clustering was applied to max-normalized trajectories of the 1000 most abundant clonotypes. The CD4 or CD8 phenotype of responding clones was assigned using the separately sequenced CD4+ and CD8+ repertoires. TCRdb applied fastp at Q25 and MiXCR to the public reads, then kept only in-frame beta chains. CDR3 protein duplicates are merged, each entry listing the most common genes and DNA. None of the V and J calls come from the authors' own analysis; TCRdb made them. For this sample the table gives around 300,000 distinct CDR3 sequences, of which less than 20% were detected only once. The ten largest clonotypes hold over 20% of the sample.

The data are from a study of T-cell memory formation after mild COVID-19 (TCRdb year 2021). As for the study more broadly: Most TCR sequence clusters were specific to one of the two donors. T-cell clones expanding and contracting after mild COVID-19 in a couple of donors were tracked by longitudinal TCRalpha and TCRbeta repertoire sequencing. The cohort comprised two young, previously healthy adult volunteers, one female and one male.

Results and caveats for the whole study, not just this receptor: SARS-CoV-2 specificity was not confirmed for the second-wave clones peaking on day 37. From day 15 to 85, contracting clones showed balanced CD4/CD8 phenotypes, whereas a second wave of clones that expanded from day 15 to 37 leaned towards CD4+. Some responding clones were detected in pre-infection memory, suggesting pre-existing cross-reactive memory T cells joined the SARS-CoV-2 response. The study covered only a couple of mild cases, and larger cohorts including severe cases with pre-infection samples were considered necessary. Contracting CD4+ clones appeared mostly in the CM and EM memory subsets, whereas CD8+ clones were enriched in EMRA.

The TCR comes from a man aged 18-30 years who had mild COVID-19 (a few samples of this study predate the infection). The sample titles of this study are shuffled in the database, so cell type and time point are left out; the donor was told from shared clones. Sequenced: PBMCs or a T cell subset sorted from them (not recorded which). The sequence is built from TRBV18 and TRBJ2-5; the D gene is perhaps TRBD1, from 6 matching bases. The sequenced DNA is TGTGCCAGCTCACCCGGGGACGCAGGGGACCAGTACTTC. Translated, this gives CASSPGDAGDQYF.